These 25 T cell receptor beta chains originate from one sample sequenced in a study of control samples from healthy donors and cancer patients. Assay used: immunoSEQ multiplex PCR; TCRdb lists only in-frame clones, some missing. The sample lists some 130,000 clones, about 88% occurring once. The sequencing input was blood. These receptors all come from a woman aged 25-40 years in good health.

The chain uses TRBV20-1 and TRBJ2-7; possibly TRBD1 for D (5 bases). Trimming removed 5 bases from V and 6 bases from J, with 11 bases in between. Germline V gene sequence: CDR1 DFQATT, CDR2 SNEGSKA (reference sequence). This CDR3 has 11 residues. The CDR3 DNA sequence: TGCAGTGCTGCAAAGGGGATCGAGCAGTACTTC. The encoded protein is CSAAKGIEQYF.

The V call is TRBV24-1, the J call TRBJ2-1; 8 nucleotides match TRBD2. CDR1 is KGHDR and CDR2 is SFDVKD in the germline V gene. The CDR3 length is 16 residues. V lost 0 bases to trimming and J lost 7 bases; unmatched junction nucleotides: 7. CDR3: CATSDLQRGLGNEQFF. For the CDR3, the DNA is TGTGCCACCAGTGATTTGCAGCGGGGGCTGGGGAATGAGCAGTTCTTC.

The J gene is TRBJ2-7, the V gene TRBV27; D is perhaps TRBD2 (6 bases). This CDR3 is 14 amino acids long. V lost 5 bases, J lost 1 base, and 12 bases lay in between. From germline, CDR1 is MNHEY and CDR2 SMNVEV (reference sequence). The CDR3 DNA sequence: TGTGCCAGCAGTGGGACTGCCCTATCCTACGAGCAGTACTTC. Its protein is CASSGTALSYEQYF.

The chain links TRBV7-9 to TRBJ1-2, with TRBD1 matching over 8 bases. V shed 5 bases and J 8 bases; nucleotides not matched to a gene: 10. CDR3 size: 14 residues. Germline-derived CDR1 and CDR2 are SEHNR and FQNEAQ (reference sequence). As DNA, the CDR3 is TGTGCCAGCAGCCAGTCGGACAGGGTCGACGGCTACACCTTC. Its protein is CASSQSDRVDGYTF.

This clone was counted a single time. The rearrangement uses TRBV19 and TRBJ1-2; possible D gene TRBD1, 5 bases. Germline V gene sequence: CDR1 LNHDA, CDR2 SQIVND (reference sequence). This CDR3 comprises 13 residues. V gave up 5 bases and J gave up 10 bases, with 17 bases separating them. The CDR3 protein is CASSFTGTAIYTF. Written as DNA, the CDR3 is TGTGCCAGTAGTTTCACCGGGACGGCGATCTACACCTTC. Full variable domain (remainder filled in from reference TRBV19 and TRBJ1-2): DGGITQSPKYLFRKEGQNVTLSCEQNLNHDAMYWYRQDPGQGLRLIYYSQIVNDFQKGDIAEGYSVSREKKESFPLTVTSAQKNPTAFYLCASSFTGTAIYTFGSGTRLTVV.

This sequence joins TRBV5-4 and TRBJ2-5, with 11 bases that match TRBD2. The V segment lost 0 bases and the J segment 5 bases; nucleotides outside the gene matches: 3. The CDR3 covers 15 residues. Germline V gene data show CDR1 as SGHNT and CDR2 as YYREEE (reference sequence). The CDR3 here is CASSLDSGRAETQYF. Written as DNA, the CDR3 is TGTGCCAGCAGCTTGGATAGCGGGAGGGCCGAGACCCAGTACTTC.

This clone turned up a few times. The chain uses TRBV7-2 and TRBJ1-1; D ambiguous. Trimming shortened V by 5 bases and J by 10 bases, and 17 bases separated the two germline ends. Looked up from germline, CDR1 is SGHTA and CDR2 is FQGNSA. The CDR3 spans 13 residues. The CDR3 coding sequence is TGTGCCAGCAGCACATTACAGATGAGGGCAGCTTTCTTT. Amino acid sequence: CASSTLQMRAAFF.

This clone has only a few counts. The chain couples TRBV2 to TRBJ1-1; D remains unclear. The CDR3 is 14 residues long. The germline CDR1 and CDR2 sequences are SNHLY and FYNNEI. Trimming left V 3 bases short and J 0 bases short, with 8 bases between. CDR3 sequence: CASSDGYLNTEAFF. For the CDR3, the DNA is TGTGCCAGCAGTGACGGGTACCTGAACACTGAAGCTTTCTTT.

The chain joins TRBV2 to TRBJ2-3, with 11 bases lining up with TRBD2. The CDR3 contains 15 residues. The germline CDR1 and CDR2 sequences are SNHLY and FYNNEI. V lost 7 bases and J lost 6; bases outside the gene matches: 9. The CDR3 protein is CASKPTSGNPDTQYF. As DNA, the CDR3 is TGTGCCAGCAAACCGACTAGCGGGAACCCGGATACGCAGTATTTT.

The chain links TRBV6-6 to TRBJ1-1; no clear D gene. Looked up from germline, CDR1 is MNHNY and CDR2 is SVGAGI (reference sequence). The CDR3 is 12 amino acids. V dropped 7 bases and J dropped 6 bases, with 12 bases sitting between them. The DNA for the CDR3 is TGTGCCAGCACGGGATCAGGCTCTGAAGCTTTCTTT. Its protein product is CASTGSGSEAFF.

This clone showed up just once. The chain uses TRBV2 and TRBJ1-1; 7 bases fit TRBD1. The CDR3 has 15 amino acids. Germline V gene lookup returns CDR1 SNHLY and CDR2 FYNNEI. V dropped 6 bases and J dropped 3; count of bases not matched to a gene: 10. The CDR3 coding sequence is TGTGCCAGCAGGCCGGGACAGACTGGTTACACTGAAGCTTTCTTT. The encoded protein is CASRPGQTGYTEAFF.

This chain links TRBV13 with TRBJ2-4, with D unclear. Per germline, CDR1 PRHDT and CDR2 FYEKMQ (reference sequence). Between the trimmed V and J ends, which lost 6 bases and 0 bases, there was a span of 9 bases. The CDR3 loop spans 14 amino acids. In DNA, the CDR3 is TGTGCCAGCAGAGAGAGGTTAGCCAAAAACATTCAGTACTTC. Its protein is CASRERLAKNIQYF.

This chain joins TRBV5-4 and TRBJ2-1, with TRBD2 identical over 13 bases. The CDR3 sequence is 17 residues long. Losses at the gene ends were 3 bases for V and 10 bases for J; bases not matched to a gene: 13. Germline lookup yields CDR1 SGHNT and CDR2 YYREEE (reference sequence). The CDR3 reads CASSSQPGLAGKKEQFF. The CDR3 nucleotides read TGTGCCAGCAGCTCCCAACCGGGACTAGCGGGAAAGAAGGAGCAGTTCTTC.

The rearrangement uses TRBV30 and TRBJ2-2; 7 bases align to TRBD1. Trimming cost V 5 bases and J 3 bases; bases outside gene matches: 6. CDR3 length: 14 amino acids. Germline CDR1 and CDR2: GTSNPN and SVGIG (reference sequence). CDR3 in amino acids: CAWATGSDTGELFF. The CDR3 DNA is TGTGCCTGGGCGACAGGGTCGGACACCGGGGAGCTGTTTTTT. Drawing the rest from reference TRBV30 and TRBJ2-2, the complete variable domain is SQTIHQWPATLVQPVGSPLSLECTVEGTSNPNLYWYRQAAGRGLQLLFYSVGIGQISSEVPQNLSASRPQDRQFILSSKKLLLSDSGFYLCAWATGSDTGELFFGEGSRLTVL.

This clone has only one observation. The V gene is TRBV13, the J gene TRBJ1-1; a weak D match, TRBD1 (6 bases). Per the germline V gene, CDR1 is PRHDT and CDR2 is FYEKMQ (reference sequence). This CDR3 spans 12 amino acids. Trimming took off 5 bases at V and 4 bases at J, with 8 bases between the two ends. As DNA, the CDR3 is TGTGCCAGCAGCGTACAGGGCACTGAAGCTTTCTTT. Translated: CASSVQGTEAFF.

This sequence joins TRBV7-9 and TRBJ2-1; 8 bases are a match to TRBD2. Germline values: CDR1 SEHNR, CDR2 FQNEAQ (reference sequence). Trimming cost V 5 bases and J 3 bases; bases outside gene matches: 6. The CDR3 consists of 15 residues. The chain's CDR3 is CASSPREGLYNEQFF. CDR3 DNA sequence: TGTGCCAGCAGCCCCCGGGAGGGACTCTACAATGAGCAGTTCTTC. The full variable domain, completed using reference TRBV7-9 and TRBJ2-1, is DTGVSQNPRHKITKRGQNVTFRCDPISEHNRLYWYRQTLGQGPEFLTYFQNEAQLEKSRLLSDRFSAERPKGSFSTLEIQRTEQGDSAMYLCASSPREGLYNEQFFGPGTRLTVL.

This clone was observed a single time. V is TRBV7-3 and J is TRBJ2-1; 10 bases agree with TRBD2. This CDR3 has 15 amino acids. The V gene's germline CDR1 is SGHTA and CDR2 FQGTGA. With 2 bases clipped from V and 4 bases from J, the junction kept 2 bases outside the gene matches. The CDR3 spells CASSLGTSAYNEQFF. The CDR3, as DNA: TGTGCCAGCAGCTTAGGGACTAGCGCTTACAATGAGCAGTTCTTC.

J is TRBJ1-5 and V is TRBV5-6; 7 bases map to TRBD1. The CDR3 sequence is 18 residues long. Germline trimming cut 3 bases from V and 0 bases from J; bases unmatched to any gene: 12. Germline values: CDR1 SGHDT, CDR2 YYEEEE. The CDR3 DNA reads TGTGCCAGCAGCTCACAGGGGCGCGACGCCTATAGCAATCAGCCCCAGCATTTT. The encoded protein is CASSSQGRDAYSNQPQHF.

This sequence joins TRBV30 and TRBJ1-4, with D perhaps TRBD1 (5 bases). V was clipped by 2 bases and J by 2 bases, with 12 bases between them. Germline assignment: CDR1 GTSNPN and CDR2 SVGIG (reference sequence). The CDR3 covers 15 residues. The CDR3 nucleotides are TGTGCCTGGAGTCCCTGGGGGTCTACTAATGAAAAACTGTTTTTT. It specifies CAWSPWGSTNEKLFF.

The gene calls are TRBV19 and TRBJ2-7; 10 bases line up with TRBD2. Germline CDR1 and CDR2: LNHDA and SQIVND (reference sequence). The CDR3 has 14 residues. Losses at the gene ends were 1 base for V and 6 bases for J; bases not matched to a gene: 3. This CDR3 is CASSIGLAGVEQYF. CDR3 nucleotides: TGTGCCAGTAGTATAGGTCTAGCGGGAGTCGAGCAGTACTTC. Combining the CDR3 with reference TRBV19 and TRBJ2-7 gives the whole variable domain DGGITQSPKYLFRKEGQNVTLSCEQNLNHDAMYWYRQDPGQGLRLIYYSQIVNDFQKGDIAEGYSVSREKKESFPLTVTSAQKNPTAFYLCASSIGLAGVEQYFGPGTRLTVT.

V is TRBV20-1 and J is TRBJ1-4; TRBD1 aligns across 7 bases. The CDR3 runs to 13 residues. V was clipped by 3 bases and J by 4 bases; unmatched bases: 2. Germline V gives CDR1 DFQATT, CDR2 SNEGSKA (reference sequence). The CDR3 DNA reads TGCAGTGCTAGTCGGGACAGTAATGAAAAACTGTTTTTT. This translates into CSASRDSNEKLFF.

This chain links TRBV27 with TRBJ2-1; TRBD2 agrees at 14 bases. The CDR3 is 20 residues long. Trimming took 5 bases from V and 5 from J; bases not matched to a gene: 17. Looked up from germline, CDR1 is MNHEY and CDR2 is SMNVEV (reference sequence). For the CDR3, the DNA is TGTGCCAGCAGTCCCCTGGGACAACGGACTAGCGGGAGGACTGACAATGAGCAGTTCTTC. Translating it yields CASSPLGQRTSGRTDNEQFF.

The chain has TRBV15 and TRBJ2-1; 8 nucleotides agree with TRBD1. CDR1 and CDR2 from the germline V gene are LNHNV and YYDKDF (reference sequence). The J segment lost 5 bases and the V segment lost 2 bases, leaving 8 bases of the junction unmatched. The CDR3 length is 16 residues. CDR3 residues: CATSRTRTGYNNEQFF. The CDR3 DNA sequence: TGTGCCACCAGCAGAACTCGGACAGGGTACAACAATGAGCAGTTCTTC.

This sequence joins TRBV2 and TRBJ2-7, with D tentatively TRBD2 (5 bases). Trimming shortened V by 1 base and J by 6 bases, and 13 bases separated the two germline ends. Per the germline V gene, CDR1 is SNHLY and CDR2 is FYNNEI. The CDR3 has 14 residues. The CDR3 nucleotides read TGTGCCAGCAGTGAAGACGGGGAGTGGTCCGAGCAGTACTTC. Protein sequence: CASSEDGEWSEQYF.

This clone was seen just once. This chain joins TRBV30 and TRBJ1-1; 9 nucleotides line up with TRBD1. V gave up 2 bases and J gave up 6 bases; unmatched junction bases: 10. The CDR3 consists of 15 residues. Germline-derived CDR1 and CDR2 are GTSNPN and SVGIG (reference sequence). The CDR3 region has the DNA TGTGCCTGGAGTCGCTCCCGACAGGGGGGGGCTGAAGCTTTCTTT. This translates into CAWSRSRQGGAEAFF.